A single sample is the source of the 30 T cell receptor beta chains below, sequenced in a study of T cells after posttransplantation cyclophosphamide. Busulfan-fludarabine conditioning, marrow transplant, and cyclophosphamide on days +3 and +4 were administered. Profiling relied on immunoSEQ multiplex PCR, and the TCRdb table lists in-frame clones only, not all of them. The repertoire holds 8,000 or so clones, with about 90% as singletons. Specimen: CD4+ T cells sorted from blood, collected less than 1,500 days after allogeneic stem cell transplant with posttransplant cyclophosphamide. These receptors were collected from a female patient aged 50-65 years who received an allogeneic stem cell transplant from a related donor, was CMV-positive, and had no GVHD. A subset of T cells may come from the graft donor.

The chain couples TRBV5-5 to TRBJ2-6, with D tentatively TRBD2 (6 bases). The germline V gene encodes CDR1 SGHKS and CDR2 YYEKEE (reference sequence). The CDR3 runs to 16 residues. Between the trimmed V and J ends, which lost 0 bases and 2 bases, there was a span of 9 bases. The CDR3 DNA sequence: TGTGCCAGCAGCTTGGGGAGGGCAACTGGGGCCAACGTCCTGACTTTC. Its protein product is CASSLGRATGANVLTF.

This chain uses TRBV7-9 with TRBJ2-7; the match to TRBD2 covers 7 bases. The CDR3 is 15 residues long. CDR1 and CDR2 (germline): SEHNR, FQNEAQ (reference sequence). Unmatched junction bases numbered 13, after V lost 5 bases and J lost 6 bases. The CDR3 here is CASSPGGAGNREQYF. The DNA of the CDR3 is TGTGCCAGCAGCCCGGGAGGTGCAGGGAACCGCGAGCAGTACTTC.

CDR3 residues: CSVEPGGRAEAFF. CDR3 DNA sequence: TGCAGCGTTGAACCCGGAGGACGGGCTGAAGCTTTCTTT. The V and J genes are TRBV29-1 and TRBJ1-1, with no clear D. This CDR3 region has 13 residues. Per germline, CDR1 SQVTM and CDR2 ANQGSEA. Trimming pared 2 bases from V and 6 bases from J, leaving 13 bases between.

This rearrangement joins TRBV27 to TRBJ2-1, with 8 bases that match TRBD2. V was clipped by 6 bases and J by 0 bases; unmatched bases: 7. CDR1 MNHEY and CDR2 SMNVEV come from the germline V gene (reference sequence). The CDR3 contains 16 residues. The CDR3 is CASRRLAGNSYNEQFF. The CDR3 nucleotides are TGTGCCAGCAGACGTTTAGCGGGGAACTCCTACAATGAGCAGTTCTTC.

With respect to this clone: The same CDR3 can be traced to other DNA sequences in this sample. J is TRBJ2-7 and V is TRBV2; 10 bases fit TRBD2. Germline V gene data show CDR1 as SNHLY and CDR2 as FYNNEI. This CDR3 comprises 16 residues. V shed 1 base, J shed 5 bases, and the junction held 8 bases outside the gene matches. Here the CDR3 reads CASSEVPAGGPHEQYF. The CDR3 DNA sequence: TGTGCCAGCAGTGAAGTCCCAGCGGGAGGGCCCCACGAGCAGTACTTC.

Here the CDR3 DNA reads TGTGCCAGCAGCGTGGACAGAGCATATCAGCCCCAGCATTTT. Its protein is CASSVDRAYQPQHF. The rearrangement joins TRBV5-4 to TRBJ1-5; possibly TRBD1 for D (6 bases). Germline CDR1 and CDR2: SGHNT and YYREEE (reference sequence). This CDR3 has 14 residues. Trimming pared 4 bases from V and 5 bases from J, leaving 13 bases between.

This clone was counted once. This chain joins TRBV29-1 and TRBJ1-4; D possibly corresponds to TRBD1 (5 bases). The CDR3 consists of 12 residues. V lost 7 bases and J 7 bases, leaving 13 bases between the germline ends. The germline CDR1 and CDR2 sequences are SQVTM and ANQGSEA. The chain's CDR3 is CSARDFGEKLFF. CDR3 in DNA: TGCAGCGCCAGGGATTTTGGTGAAAAACTGTTTTTT.

This clone appeared a few times. V usage is TRBV18 and J usage is TRBJ1-1, with D maybe TRBD1 (5 bases). The CDR3 extends over 13 amino acids. The germline CDR1 and CDR2 sequences are KGHSH and LQKENI. V lost 3 bases and J 4 bases, leaving 9 bases between the germline ends. The CDR3 nucleotides are TGTGCCAGCTCACCGGACCAGGGCACTGAAGCTTTCTTT. Translating gives CASSPDQGTEAFF.

This clone was recorded only once. The chain links TRBV7-2 to TRBJ2-5, with D tentatively TRBD1 (5 bases). This CDR3 comprises 16 residues. From germline, CDR1 is SGHTA and CDR2 FQGNSA. With 1 base removed from V and 4 bases from J, the gap between germline ends came to 16 bases. The CDR3 DNA follows: TGTGCCAGCAGCTTAGAGCAGGGAAGGGTCGGAGAGACCCAGTACTTC. It translates to CASSLEQGRVGETQYF. The full variable domain, rest sourced from reference TRBV7-2 and TRBJ2-5, is GAGVSQSPSNKVTEKGKDVELRCDPISGHTALYWYRQSLGQGLEFLIYFQGNSAPDKSGLPSDRFSAERTGGSVSTLTIQRTQQEDSAVYLCASSLEQGRVGETQYFGPGTRLLVL.

V gene TRBV9 combines with J gene TRBJ2-3; TRBD2 matches at 14 bases. Germline CDR1 is SGDLS and CDR2 is YYNGEE. Trimming cost V 2 bases and J 1 base; bases outside gene matches: 3. The CDR3 is made up of 17 amino acids. The CDR3 DNA sequence: TGTGCCAGCAGCGTGGGACTAGCGGGAGAGGGCACAGATACGCAGTATTTT. This codes for CASSVGLAGEGTDTQYF.

The J gene is TRBJ1-3, the V gene TRBV4-3, with 12 bases lining up with TRBD1. Germline V lookup: CDR1 LGHNA, CDR2 YSLEER. The CDR3 consists of 17 residues. V trimming: 2 bases; J trimming: 4 bases; junction bases outside the gene matches: 6. The CDR3 DNA sequence: TGCGCCAGCAGCCAACATCCGGGACAGGGGGCCGGAAACACCATATATTTT. Translating it yields CASSQHPGQGAGNTIYF.

The genes are TRBV28 and TRBJ2-7, with D tentatively TRBD1 (6 bases). V was pared by 6 bases and J by 5 bases, with 14 bases between. There are 13 residues in the CDR3. The germline CDR1 and CDR2 sequences are MDHEN and SYDVKM. CDR3 in amino acids: CASRVQGFDEQYF. The CDR3 DNA follows: TGTGCCAGCAGAGTACAGGGTTTTGACGAGCAGTACTTC.

This chain connects TRBV15 to TRBJ2-7; 8 bases line up with TRBD1. The V gene end was trimmed by 1 base and the J gene end by 6 bases; junction bases not matched to a gene: 5. Per the germline V gene, CDR1 is LNHNV and CDR2 is YYDKDF (reference sequence). The CDR3 length is 14 residues. The CDR3 reads CATSRVQGAIEQYF. CDR3 sequence (DNA): TGTGCCACCAGCAGAGTGCAGGGGGCCATCGAGCAGTACTTC.

J is TRBJ1-2 and V is TRBV28; no clear D. The V gene's germline CDR1 is MDHEN and CDR2 SYDVKM. The CDR3 sequence is 13 residues long. The chain's CDR3 is CAAAPRLDYGYTF. In DNA form, the CDR3 reads TGTGCGGCAGCTCCAAGGCTAGACTATGGCTACACCTTC.

This chain connects TRBV27 to TRBJ2-1; D possibly corresponds to TRBD2 (7 bases). Germline CDR1 MNHEY, CDR2 SMNVEV (reference sequence). V was cut by 5 bases and J by 5 bases, with 16 bases left in between. This CDR3 has 15 residues. The CDR3 spells CASSPQGGTNNEQFF. The CDR3 region has the DNA TGTGCCAGCAGTCCCCAAGGGGGGACTAACAATGAGCAGTTCTTC.

This chain connects TRBV6-6 to TRBJ1-1; TRBD1 is a possible D gene (6 bases). The germline V and J ends were trimmed by 0 bases and 3 bases, with 14 bases remaining between them. Germline CDR1 is MNHNY and CDR2 is SVGAGI (reference sequence). The CDR3 covers 16 residues. CDR3 DNA sequence: TGTGCCAGCAGTTACTCGATATCTGGGGGCTACACTGAAGCTTTCTTT. Its protein is CASSYSISGGYTEAFF.

The chain uses TRBV5-1 and TRBJ2-5; TRBD2 matches 7 bases. The length of the CDR3 is 14 residues. With V trimmed by 4 bases and J by 5 bases, 8 bases remained unmatched. Germline-derived CDR1 and CDR2 are SGHRS and YFSETQ. CDR3 bases: TGCGCCAGCAGCGGGCGCGGGAGAAGGGAGACCCAGTACTTC. This sequence encodes CASSGRGRRETQYF.

V gene TRBV30 combines with J gene TRBJ2-5; D may be TRBD2 (7 bases). The V gene's germline CDR1 is GTSNPN and CDR2 SVGIG (reference sequence). The CDR3 loop spans 14 amino acids. V was cut by 3 bases and J by 5 bases, with 16 bases left in between. CDR3 loop: CAWSGGRGRETQYF. The CDR3 DNA reads TGTGCCTGGAGCGGGGGGCGGGGCAGGGAGACCCAGTACTTC.

This rearrangement joins TRBV10-3 to TRBJ2-1, with a possible D match to TRBD2 (5 bases). The CDR3 spans 16 residues. Between the trimmed V and J ends, which lost 4 bases and 2 bases, there was a span of 15 bases. The V gene's germline CDR1 is ENHRY and CDR2 SYGVKD. CDR3 DNA sequence: TGTGCCATCAGTGGAGGGTACGACCCAACCTACAATGAGCAGTTCTTC. Translating it yields CAISGGYDPTYNEQFF.

This chain connects TRBV11-3 to TRBJ1-4; 7 positions agree with TRBD1. The V and J ends lost 7 bases and 5 bases, in that order; junction bases with no gene match: 13. Germline V lookup: CDR1 SGHNT, CDR2 YENEEA. The CDR3 is made up of 16 amino acids. The DNA for the CDR3 is TGTGCCAGCACCCTAACAAGGGCACAGGGGAATGAAAAACTGTTTTTT. Its protein is CASTLTRAQGNEKLFF.

This clone is a singleton in its sample. This sequence joins TRBV9 and TRBJ2-7, with 8 bases lining up with TRBD2. The CDR3 is 12 residues long. The V gene end was trimmed by 5 bases and the J gene end by 7 bases; junction bases not matched to a gene: 5. From germline, CDR1 is SGDLS and CDR2 YYNGEE. CDR3 protein: CASSRASGEQYF. CDR3 DNA: TGTGCCAGCAGTCGGGCTAGCGGGGAGCAGTACTTC.

This chain uses TRBV5-4 with TRBJ2-1; D call uncertain. Between the trimmed V and J ends, which lost 2 bases and 0 bases, there was a span of 6 bases. Per germline, CDR1 SGHNT and CDR2 YYREEE (reference sequence). The CDR3 is made up of 14 amino acids. The CDR3 region is CASSFRSSYNEQFF. The CDR3 DNA is TGTGCCAGCAGCTTTAGGAGCTCCTACAATGAGCAGTTCTTC.

The chain couples TRBV25-1 to TRBJ2-2; 7 positions match TRBD2. This CDR3 spans 16 amino acids. The germline V gene has CDR1 MGHDK and CDR2 SYGVNS. V shed 3 bases and J 6 bases; nucleotides not matched to a gene: 10. The CDR3 nucleotides are TGTGCCAGCAGTGAGAACGCGGGAGATCTCTCCGGGGAGCTGTTTTTT. This sequence encodes CASSENAGDLSGELFF.

This chain connects TRBV10-3 to TRBJ1-1; D is unclear. V was clipped by 7 bases and J by 4 bases, with 16 bases between them. The CDR3 runs to 14 residues. Germline loops: CDR1 ENHRY, CDR2 SYGVKD. Here the CDR3 DNA reads TGTGCCATCAAAGCCAATTCCTCGTCCACTGAAGCTTTCTTT. It codes for CAIKANSSSTEAFF.

CDR3 sequence (DNA): TGTGCCAGTAGTTACTTCGACCCCCGGGGTAACAATCAGCCCCAGCATTTT. This codes for CASSYFDPRGNNQPQHF. The chain employs TRBV19 and TRBJ1-5; D gene uncertain. The CDR3 is 17 amino acids. The V gene's germline CDR1 is LNHDA and CDR2 SQIVND (reference sequence). Trimming left V 5 bases short and J 3 bases short, with 20 bases between.

The chain employs TRBV7-2 and TRBJ2-5; D perhaps matches TRBD2 (6 bases). Trimming removed 3 bases from V and 3 bases from J, with 11 bases in between. Germline assignment: CDR1 SGHTA and CDR2 FQGNSA. This CDR3 region has 14 residues. The CDR3 nucleotides are TGTGCCAGCAGCTTCCGGACTACCAAAGAGACCCAGTACTTC. Residues: CASSFRTTKETQYF.

The CDR3 DNA reads as TGTGCCATCCGTAGTCCTGATCAGCCCCAGCATTTT. Its translation: CAIRSPDQPQHF. This rearrangement joins TRBV10-3 to TRBJ1-5; D call uncertain. The CDR3 length is 12 residues. The V end lost 8 bases, the J end lost 5 bases, and 10 bases lay between the germline ends. CDR1 and CDR2 (germline): ENHRY, SYGVKD.

J is TRBJ2-6 and V is TRBV6-6, with D perhaps matching TRBD2 (6 bases). The CDR3 runs to 15 residues. V lost 4 bases and J lost 0, with 7 bases in between. Germline V gives CDR1 MNHNY, CDR2 SVGAGI (reference sequence). The CDR3 is CASSFGGSGANVLTF. Written as DNA, the CDR3 is TGTGCCAGCAGTTTCGGGGGCTCTGGGGCCAACGTCCTGACTTTC.

This sequence joins TRBV28 and TRBJ2-5; 10 nucleotides agree with TRBD1. The germline CDR1 and CDR2 sequences are MDHEN and SYDVKM. The CDR3 is 15 residues long. The J segment lost 5 bases and the V segment lost 3 bases, leaving 6 bases of the junction unmatched. CDR3 coding DNA: TGTGCCAGCAGTTTGACAGGGGGCGCTCGGGAGACCCAGTACTTC. Protein sequence: CASSLTGGARETQYF.

The chain joins TRBV7-9 to TRBJ1-1; 7 nucleotides agree with TRBD1. The V gene end was trimmed by 5 bases and the J gene end by 6 bases; junction bases not matched to a gene: 12. CDR3 length: 15 amino acids. CDR1 and CDR2 (germline): SEHNR, FQNEAQ (reference sequence). The DNA for the CDR3 is TGTGCCAGCAGCCACTTTTCCACAGGGGAGTCTGAAGCTTTCTTT. Translating it yields CASSHFSTGESEAFF.